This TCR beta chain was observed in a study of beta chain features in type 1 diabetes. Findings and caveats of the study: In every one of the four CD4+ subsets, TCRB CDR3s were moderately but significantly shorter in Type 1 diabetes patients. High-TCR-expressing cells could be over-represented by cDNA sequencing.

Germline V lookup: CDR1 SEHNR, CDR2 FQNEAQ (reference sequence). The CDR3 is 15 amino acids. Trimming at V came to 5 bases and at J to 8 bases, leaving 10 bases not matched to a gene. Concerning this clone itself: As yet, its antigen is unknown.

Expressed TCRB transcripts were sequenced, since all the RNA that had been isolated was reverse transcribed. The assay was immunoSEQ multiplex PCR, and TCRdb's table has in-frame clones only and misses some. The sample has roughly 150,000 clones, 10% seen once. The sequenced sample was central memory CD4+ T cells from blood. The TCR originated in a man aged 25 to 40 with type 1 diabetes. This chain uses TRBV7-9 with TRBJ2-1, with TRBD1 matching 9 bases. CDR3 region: CASSPRDRDGHEQFF. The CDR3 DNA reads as TGTGCCAGCAGCCCCCGGGACAGGGACGGTCATGAGCAGTTCTTC.